This T cell receptor (beta chain) emerged from a study of blood T cell repertoires in COVID-19. The wider study: Sites in the United States, Italy and Spain provided acute and convalescent COVID-19 samples. The analysed material was cDNA or gDNA that came from T cells, B-cell-depleted T cells, or PBMCs.

In the authors' workflow: For nucleated cells, counts were estimated from reference gene primer amplification. Sequencing was performed with immunoSEQ multiplex PCR; in TCRdb, only in-frame clones are kept and a portion is missing. V, J and clone size derive from that table, while D and trimming were established from the DNA sequence. The sample consists of fewer than 50,000 clones, 70% to 80% of them appearing once. V trimming: 4 bases; J trimming: 2 bases; junction bases outside the gene matches: 8. There are 15 residues in the CDR3. Germline-derived CDR1 and CDR2 are SGHRS and YFSETQ. The sequencing sample was made of peripheral blood. This chain links TRBV5-1 with TRBJ2-7, with 8 bases fitting TRBD1. The origin of this receptor is a man between 70 and 80 years old with acute or convalescent COVID-19. CDR3 sequence: CASSMTGVGPYEQYF. In nucleotides, the CDR3 is TGCGCCAGCAGCATGACAGGGGTAGGCCCCTACGAGCAGTACTTC.